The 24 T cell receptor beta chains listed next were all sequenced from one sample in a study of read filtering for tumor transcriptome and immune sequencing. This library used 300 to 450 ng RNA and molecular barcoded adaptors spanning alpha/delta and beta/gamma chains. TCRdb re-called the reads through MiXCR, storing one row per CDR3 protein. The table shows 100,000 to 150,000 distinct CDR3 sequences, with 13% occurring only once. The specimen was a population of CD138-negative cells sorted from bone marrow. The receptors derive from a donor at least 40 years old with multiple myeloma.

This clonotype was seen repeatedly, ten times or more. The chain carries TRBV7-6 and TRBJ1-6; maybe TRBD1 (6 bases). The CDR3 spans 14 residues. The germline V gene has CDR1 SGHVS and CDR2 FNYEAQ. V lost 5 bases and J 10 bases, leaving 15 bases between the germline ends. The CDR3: CASSRTVRDSPLHF. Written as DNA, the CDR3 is TGTGCCAGCAGCAGGACAGTACGGGACTCACCCCTCCACTTT. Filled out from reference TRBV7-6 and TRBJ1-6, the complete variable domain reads GAGVSQSPRYKVTKRGQDVALRCDPISGHVSLYWYRQALGQGPEFLTYFNYEAQQDKSGLPNDRFSAERPEGSISTLTIQRTEQRDSAMYRCASSRTVRDSPLHFGNGTRLTVT.

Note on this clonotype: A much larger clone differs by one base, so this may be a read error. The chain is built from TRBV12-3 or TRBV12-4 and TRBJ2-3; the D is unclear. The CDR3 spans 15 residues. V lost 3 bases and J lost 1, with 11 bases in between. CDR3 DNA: TGTGCCAGCAGTTTCAGGAACCTTCGCACAGATACGCAGTATTTT. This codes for CASSFRNLRTDTQYF.

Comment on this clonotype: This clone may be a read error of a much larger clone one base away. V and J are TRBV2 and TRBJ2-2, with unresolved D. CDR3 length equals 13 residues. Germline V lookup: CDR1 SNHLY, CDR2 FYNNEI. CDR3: CASGEWNTGELFF. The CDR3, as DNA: TGTGCCAGCGGTGAATGGAACACCGGGGAGCTGTTTTTT.

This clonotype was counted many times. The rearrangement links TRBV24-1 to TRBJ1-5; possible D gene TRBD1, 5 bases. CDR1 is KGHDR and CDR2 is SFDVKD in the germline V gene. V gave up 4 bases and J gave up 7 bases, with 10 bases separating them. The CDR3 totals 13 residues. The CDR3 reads CATSESRGQPQHF. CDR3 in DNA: TGTGCCACCAGTGAGTCCCGGGGCCAGCCCCAGCATTTT.

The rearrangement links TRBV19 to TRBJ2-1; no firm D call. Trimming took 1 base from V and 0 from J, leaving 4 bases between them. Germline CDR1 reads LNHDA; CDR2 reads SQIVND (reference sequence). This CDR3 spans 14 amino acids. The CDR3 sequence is CASSIASSYNEQFF. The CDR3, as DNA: TGTGCCAGTAGTATAGCTAGCTCCTACAATGAGCAGTTCTTC.

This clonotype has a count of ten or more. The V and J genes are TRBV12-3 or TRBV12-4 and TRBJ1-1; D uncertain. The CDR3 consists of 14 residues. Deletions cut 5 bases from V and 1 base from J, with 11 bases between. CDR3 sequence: CASSLLLGNTEAFF. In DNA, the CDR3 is TGTGCCAGCAGTCTCTTGCTGGGGAACACTGAAGCTTTCTTT.

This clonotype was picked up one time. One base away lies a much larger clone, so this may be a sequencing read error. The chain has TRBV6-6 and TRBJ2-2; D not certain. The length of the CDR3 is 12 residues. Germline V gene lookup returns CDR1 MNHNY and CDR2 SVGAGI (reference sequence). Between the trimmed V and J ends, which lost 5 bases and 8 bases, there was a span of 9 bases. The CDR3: CASSRLRGELFF. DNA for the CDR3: TGTGCCAGCAGTCGGCTGAGGGGGGAGCTGTTTTTT.

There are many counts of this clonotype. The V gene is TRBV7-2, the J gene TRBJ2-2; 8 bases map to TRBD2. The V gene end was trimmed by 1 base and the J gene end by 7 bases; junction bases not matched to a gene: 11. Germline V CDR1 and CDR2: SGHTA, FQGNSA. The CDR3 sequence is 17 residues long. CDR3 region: CASSLDGGGLMVGELFF. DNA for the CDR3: TGTGCCAGCAGCTTAGATGGCGGGGGGCTGATGGTCGGGGAGCTGTTTTTT.

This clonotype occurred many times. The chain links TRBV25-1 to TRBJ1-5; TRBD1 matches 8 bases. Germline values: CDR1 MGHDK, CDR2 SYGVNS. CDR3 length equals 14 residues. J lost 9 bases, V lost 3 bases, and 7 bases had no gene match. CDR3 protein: CASSDTGGVWPQHF. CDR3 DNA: TGTGCCAGCAGTGACACAGGGGGGGTTTGGCCCCAGCATTTT.

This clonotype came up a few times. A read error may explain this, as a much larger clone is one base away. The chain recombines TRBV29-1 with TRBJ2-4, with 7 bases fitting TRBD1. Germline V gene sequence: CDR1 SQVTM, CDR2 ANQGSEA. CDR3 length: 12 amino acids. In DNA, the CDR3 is TGCAGCGCCCGGGACAGTCCAAACGTTCAGTACTTC. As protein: CSARDSPNVQYF.

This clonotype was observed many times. In DNA form, the CDR3 reads TGCAGTGCGACTCCCAGCGGGGGGGCTGGGGCCAACGTCCTGACTTTC. Translating it yields CSATPSGGAGANVLTF. The chain combines TRBV20-1 with TRBJ2-6; 10 bases are shared with TRBD2. The CDR3 totals 16 residues. Germline V gene data show CDR1 as DFQATT and CDR2 as SNEGSKA (reference sequence). The trim removed 6 bases at V and 2 bases at J, leaving 7 bases unmatched.

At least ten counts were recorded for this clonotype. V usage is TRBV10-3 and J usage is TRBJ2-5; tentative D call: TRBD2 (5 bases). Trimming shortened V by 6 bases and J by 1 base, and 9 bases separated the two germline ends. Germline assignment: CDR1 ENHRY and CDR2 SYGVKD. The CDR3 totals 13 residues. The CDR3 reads CAISQRLQETQYF. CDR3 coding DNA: TGTGCCATCAGCCAGCGGCTCCAAGAGACCCAGTACTTC.

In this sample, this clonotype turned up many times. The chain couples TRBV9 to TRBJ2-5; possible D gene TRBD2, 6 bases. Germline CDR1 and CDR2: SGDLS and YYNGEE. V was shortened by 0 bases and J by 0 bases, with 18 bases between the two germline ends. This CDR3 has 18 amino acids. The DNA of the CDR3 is TGTGCCAGCAGCGTAGCTACAGGTAGCGGAAAGTACCAAGAGACCCAGTACTTC. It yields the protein CASSVATGSGKYQETQYF. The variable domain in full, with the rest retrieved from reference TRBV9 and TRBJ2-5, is DSGVTQTPKHLITATGQRVTLRCSPRSGDLSVYWYQQSLDQGLQFLIQYYNGEERAKGNILERFSAQQFPDLHSELNLSSLELGDSALYFCASSVATGSGKYQETQYFGPGTRLLVL.

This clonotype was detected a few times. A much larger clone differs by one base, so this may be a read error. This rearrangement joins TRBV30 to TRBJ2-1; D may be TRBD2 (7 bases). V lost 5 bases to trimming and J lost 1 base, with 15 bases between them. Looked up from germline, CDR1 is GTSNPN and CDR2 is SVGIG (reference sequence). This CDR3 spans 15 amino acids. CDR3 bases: TGTGCCTGGGGTAAAGGGGGGGGTTCCTACAATGAGCAGTTCTTC. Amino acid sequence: CAWGKGGGSYNEQFF. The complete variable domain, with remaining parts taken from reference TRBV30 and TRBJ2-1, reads SQTIHQWPATLVQPVGSPLSLECTVEGTSNPNLYWYRQAAGRGLQLLFYSVGIGQISSEVPQNLSASRPQDRQFILSSKKLLLSDSGFYLCAWGKGGGSYNEQFFGPGTRLTVL.

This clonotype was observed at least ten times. CDR3 DNA sequence: TGTGCCAGCAGCCCCGAGGGACAGGGGCATAACTATGGCTACACCTTC. Translated: CASSPEGQGHNYGYTF. This sequence joins TRBV7-9 and TRBJ1-2; 10 bases align to TRBD1. With V trimmed by 5 bases and J by 1 base, 7 bases remained unmatched. CDR1 is SEHNR, CDR2 FQNEAQ, per germline (reference sequence). CDR3 length equals 16 residues.

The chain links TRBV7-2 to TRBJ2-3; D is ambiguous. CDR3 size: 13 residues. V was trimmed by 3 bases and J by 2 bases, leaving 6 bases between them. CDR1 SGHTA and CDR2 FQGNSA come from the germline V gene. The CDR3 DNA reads TGTGCCAGCAGCTTTCAGCCCACAGATACGCAGTATTTT. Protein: CASSFQPTDTQYF.

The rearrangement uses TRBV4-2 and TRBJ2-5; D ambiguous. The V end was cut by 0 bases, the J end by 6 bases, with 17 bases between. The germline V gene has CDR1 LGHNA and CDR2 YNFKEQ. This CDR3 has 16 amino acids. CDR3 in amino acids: CASSQDTSDPRKTQYF. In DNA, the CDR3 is TGTGCCAGCAGCCAAGATACCTCCGACCCAAGGAAGACCCAGTACTTC.

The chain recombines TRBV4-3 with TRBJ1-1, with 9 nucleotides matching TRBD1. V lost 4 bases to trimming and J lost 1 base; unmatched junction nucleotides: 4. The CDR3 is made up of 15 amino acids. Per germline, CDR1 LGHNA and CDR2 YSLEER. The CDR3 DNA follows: TGCGCCAGCAGCCGAGGACAGGGGACGAACACTGAAGCTTTCTTT. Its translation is CASSRGQGTNTEAFF.

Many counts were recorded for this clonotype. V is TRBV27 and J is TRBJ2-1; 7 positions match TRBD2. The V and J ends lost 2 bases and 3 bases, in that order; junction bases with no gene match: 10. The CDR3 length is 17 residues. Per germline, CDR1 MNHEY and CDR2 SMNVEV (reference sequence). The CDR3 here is CASSLNGGLPGYNEQFF. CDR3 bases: TGTGCCAGCAGTTTAAACGGGGGACTACCGGGCTACAATGAGCAGTTCTTC.

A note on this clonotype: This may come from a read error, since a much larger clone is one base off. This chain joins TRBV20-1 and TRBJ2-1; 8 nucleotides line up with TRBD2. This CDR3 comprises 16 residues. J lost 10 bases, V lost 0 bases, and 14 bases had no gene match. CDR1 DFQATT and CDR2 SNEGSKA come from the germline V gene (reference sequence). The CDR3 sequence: CSARDSRLAGIYEQFF. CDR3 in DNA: TGCAGTGCTAGAGATTCTAGGCTAGCGGGCATCTACGAGCAGTTCTTC.

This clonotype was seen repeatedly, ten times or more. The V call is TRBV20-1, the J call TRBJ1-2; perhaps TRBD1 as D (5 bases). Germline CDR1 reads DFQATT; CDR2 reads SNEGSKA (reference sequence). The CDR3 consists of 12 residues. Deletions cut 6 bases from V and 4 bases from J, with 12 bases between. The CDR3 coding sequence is TGCAGTGCCGATGGGGGTCTCTATGGCTACACCTTC. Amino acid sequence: CSADGGLYGYTF.

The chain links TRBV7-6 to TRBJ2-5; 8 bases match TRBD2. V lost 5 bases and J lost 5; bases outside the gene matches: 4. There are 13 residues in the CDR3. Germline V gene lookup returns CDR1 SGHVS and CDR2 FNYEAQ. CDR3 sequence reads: CASSRLALETQYF. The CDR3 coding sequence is TGTGCCAGCAGCCGACTAGCGTTGGAGACCCAGTACTTC.

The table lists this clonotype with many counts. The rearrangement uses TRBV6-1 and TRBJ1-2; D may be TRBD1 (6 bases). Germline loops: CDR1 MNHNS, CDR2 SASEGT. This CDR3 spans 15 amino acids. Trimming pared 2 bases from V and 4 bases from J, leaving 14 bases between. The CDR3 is CASSEREDSTYGYTF. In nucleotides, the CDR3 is TGTGCCAGCAGTGAAAGGGAGGACAGCACCTATGGCTACACCTTC.

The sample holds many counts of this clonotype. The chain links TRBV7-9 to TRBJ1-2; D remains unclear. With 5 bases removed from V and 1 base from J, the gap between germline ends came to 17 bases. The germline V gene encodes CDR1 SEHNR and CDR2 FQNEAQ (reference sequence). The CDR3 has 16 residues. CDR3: CASSKYPMGINYGYTF. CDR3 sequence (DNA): TGTGCCAGCAGCAAATACCCGATGGGGATTAACTATGGCTACACCTTC.